This T cell receptor beta chain comes out of a study of long-term antiretroviral therapy in people with HIV. Investigators performed immunoSEQ version v3.0 at survey level. Profiled with immunoSEQ multiplex PCR; TCRdb holds only in-frame clones, not every one. Seen here are about 31,000 clones, around 79% observed once, and the top ten hold 3.2%. General study findings and limits: Although diversity increased after ART, it remained lower than in transplant donor controls.

In the case of this clone: Its antigen is still unknown.

This clonotype was sampled from a man aged 18-30 years with HIV. This material consisted of unsorted PBMCs, taken 1.9 years after starting antiretroviral therapy.

The CDR3 DNA reads TGTGCCAGCAGCCATCCCGACGAGCTTCTTTATGGCTACACCTTC. Translating it yields CASSHPDELLYGYTF. The chain couples TRBV4-2 to TRBJ1-2; D ambiguous. The V end lost 3 bases, the J end lost 5 bases, and 16 bases lay between the germline ends. Germline lookup yields CDR1 LGHNA and CDR2 YNFKEQ. This CDR3 is built from 15 residues.